These 3 T cell receptor beta chains share one sample of origin, sequenced in a study of radiation and T cells in renal cell carcinoma. Assay: immunoSEQ multiplex PCR; the TCRdb copy retains only in-frame clones and omits some. In the table there are roughly 78,000 clones, 82% of which are singletons. Regarding time point: blood 2 weeks post-SBRT. Treatment described: 15 Gy SBRT to primary tumor, nephrectomy 4 weeks later. The source was blood, collected from a patient whose treatment included radiotherapy and nephrectomy. These receptors were obtained from a man aged 55-75 years with renal cell carcinoma.

This clone has a single count. V and J are TRBV6-1 and TRBJ2-2; 7 bases are a match to TRBD2. V shed 8 bases and J 4 bases; nucleotides not matched to a gene: 10. Germline V gene sequence: CDR1 MNHNS, CDR2 SASEGT. CDR3 length: 15 residues. The CDR3, as DNA: TGTGCCAGCGCAACCGGGGGGAGGCCCACCGGGGAGCTGTTTTTT. Translation gives CASATGGRPTGELFF.

The chain joins TRBV6-1 to TRBJ1-2; D unclear. This CDR3 region has 15 residues. V was clipped by 5 bases and J by 1 base, with 14 bases between them. CDR1 is MNHNS, CDR2 SASEGT, per germline. The CDR3 sequence: CASSMERLHNYGYTF. CDR3 sequence (DNA): TGTGCCAGCAGTATGGAAAGGCTCCATAACTATGGCTACACCTTC.

The chain employs TRBV27 and TRBJ2-5, with D unclear. V lost 1 base, J lost 2 bases, and 14 bases lay in between. Germline assignment: CDR1 MNHEY and CDR2 SMNVEV (reference sequence). The length of the CDR3 is 16 residues. The CDR3 spells CASSLYRNNYQETQYF. CDR3 bases: TGTGCCAGCAGTTTATATCGGAATAACTATCAAGAGACCCAGTACTTC.